This paragraph reports one T cell receptor (beta chain). This clonotype has more than one count but fewer than ten. The antigen this receptor binds is unknown. Per-base qualities were not stored, and no clone one base away is much larger. The entry originates in a study of T cells after yellow fever vaccination (dated by TCRdb to the late 2010s). Turning to the overall study: Libraries from fractions with low cell numbers were prepared with the SMART-Seq v4 Ultra Low Input RNA kit. To follow T-cell clones before and after primary and booster YFV17D yellow fever vaccination, bulk TCR alpha and beta repertoires were sequenced over time. The cohort comprised two healthy male donors, one aged 18 to 30 and one aged 30 to 40 years. Blood samples were taken at several timepoints before and after primary and secondary immunization, and bulk PBMC replicates and cell subsets were isolated.

General findings and caveats noted by the study authors: After the booster, most of the clones that had expanded following primary vaccination were detected again (roughly 96% of CD4 and roughly 88% of CD8), which suggests that memory was broadly maintained. Because abundant contaminating clonotypes from the bulk population could be contained in FACS-sorted repertoires, computational filtering was required. A small fraction of clonotypes showed up in both the CD4 and CD8 compartments, probably as a result of convergent recombination. Because the study included only two donors, the extent to which the findings can be generalized is limited. The secondary T-cell response was weaker than the primary response but faster, peaking on day 5 instead of day 15.

V is cut by 7 bases and J by 1 base, and the space between the germline ends is 14 bases. From its cysteine to its phenylalanine, the CDR3 spans 14 amino acids. Kept here is only the CDR3 DNA, which spans 42 bases and is read in frame from base 1. CDR1 and CDR2, looked up from the germline V gene (reference sequence), are DFQATT and SNEGSKA. What this sample's treatment or condition label stands for: live attenuated yellow fever vaccine strain. Two biological replicates of bulk PBMCs were collected at each blood-draw timepoint. PBMCs were isolated from peripheral blood using a standard Ficoll-Paque protocol. TriZol was used to extract RNA from bulk PBMCs, from CD4 and CD8 fractions, and from dextramer-positive and dextramer-negative fractions. TCR cDNA was synthesized by 5'RACE template switching, through which a universal primer site and unique molecular identifiers were introduced. Priming for cDNA synthesis came from both the TCR alpha and TCR beta constant segments. Libraries were amplified in two PCR steps, with sample barcodes and sequencing adapters added in the second step. Libraries were sequenced on Illumina HiSeq 2500 (2x100 bp) or NovaSeq (2x150 bp). Per the source publication's procedure: MIGEC handled demultiplexing of reads and collapsing into UMI consensus sequences, while MiXCR performed V(D)J alignment. Clonotypes responding to the vaccine were identified with edgeR on replicate PBMC samples, with the criteria of FDR below 0.01 and a log2 fold change above 5 up to day 15. Each bulk clonotype was labeled CD4 or CD8 based on which sequenced repertoire, CD4 or CD8, contained the clonotype at higher abundance. The public reads were run again by TCRdb, first through fastp at Q25 and then through MiXCR, and only productive beta chains were kept. Under each unique CDR3 protein, matching rows form one entry showing the most common genes and DNA. These V and J calls rely on TCRdb rather than the paper's analysis. Present in this sample are approximately 600,000 distinct CDR3 sequences, 9% to 15% of which were seen just once. The biggest ten clones account for 14% to 15% of the sample.

The sequence joins TRBV20-1 to TRBJ1-5, with a weak D call of TRBD1 (5 bases match). The receptor was isolated from a young man who received the YFV17D yellow fever vaccine. The starting material was PBMCs, obtained on the day of the yellow fever booster vaccination. Read as DNA, the sequence is TGCAGTGTCTCCCGCGGGGGAAGCAATCAGCCCCAGCATTTT. This encodes CSVSRGGSNQPQHF.